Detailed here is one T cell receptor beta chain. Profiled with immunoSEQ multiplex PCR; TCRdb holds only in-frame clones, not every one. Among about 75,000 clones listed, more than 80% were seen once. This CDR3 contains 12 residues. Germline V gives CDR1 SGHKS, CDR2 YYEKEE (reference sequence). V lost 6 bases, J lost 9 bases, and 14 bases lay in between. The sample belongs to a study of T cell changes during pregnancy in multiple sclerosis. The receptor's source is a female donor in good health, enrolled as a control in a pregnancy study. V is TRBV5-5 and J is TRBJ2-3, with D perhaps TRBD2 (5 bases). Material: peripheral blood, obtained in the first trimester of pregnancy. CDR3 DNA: TGTGCCAGCACCCTAGAGGGAGACACGCAGTATTTT. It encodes CASTLEGDTQYF. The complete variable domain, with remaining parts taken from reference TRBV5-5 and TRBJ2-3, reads DAGVTQSPTHLIKTRGQQVTLRCSPISGHKSVSWYQQVLGQGPQFIFQYYEKEERGRGNFPDRFSARQFPNYSSELNVNALLLGDSALYLCASTLEGDTQYFGPGTRLTVL.